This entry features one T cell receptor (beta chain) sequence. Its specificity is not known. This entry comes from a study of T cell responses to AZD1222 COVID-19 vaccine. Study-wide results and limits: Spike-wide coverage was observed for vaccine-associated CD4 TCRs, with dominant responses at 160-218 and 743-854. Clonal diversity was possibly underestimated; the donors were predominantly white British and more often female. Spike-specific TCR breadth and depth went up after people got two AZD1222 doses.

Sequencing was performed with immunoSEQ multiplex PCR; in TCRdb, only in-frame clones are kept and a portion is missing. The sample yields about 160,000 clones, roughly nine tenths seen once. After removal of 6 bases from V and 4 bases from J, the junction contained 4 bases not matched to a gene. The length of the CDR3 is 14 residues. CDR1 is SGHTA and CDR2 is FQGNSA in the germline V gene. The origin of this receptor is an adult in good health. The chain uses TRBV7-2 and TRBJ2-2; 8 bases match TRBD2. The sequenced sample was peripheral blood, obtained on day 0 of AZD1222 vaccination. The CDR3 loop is CASSHRGGTGELFF. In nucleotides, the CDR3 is TGTGCCAGCAGTCATCGGGGGGGCACCGGGGAGCTGTTTTTT.